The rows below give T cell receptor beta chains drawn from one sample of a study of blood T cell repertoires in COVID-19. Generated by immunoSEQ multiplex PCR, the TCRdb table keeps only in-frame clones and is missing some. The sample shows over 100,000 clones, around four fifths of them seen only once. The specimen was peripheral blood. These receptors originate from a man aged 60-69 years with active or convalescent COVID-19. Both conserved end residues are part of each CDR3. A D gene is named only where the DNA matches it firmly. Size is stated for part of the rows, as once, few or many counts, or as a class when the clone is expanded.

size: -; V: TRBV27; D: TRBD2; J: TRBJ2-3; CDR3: CASSLRTSATHTQYF; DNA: TGTGCCAGCAGTCTGAGGACTAGCGCGACCCATACGCAGTATTTT
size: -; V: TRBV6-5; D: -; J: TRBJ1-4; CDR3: CASSPLEGVNEKLFF; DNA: TGTGCCAGCAGTCCCTTGGAGGGTGTGAATGAAAAACTGTTTTTT
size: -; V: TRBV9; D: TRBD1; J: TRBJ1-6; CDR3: CASSTQTGGTSPLHF; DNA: TGTGCCAGCAGCACCCAGACAGGGGGTACATCACCCCTCCACTTT
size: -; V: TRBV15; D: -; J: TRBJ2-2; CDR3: CATSRDQVQASNTGELFF; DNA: TGTGCCACCAGCAGAGATCAGGTTCAGGCGTCAAACACCGGGGAGCTGTTTTTT
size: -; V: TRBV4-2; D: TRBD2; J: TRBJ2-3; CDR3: CASSQEGREIDTQYF; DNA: TGTGCCAGCAGCCAGGAGGGGCGGGAGATAGATACGCAGTATTTT
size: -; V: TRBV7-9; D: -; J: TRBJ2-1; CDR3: CASSLARTGRHNEQFF; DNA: TGTGCCAGCAGCTTAGCCAGAACAGGCAGGCACAATGAGCAGTTCTTC
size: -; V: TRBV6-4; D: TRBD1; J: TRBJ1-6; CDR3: CASSAGQGDSPLHF; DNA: TGTGCCAGCAGTGCGGGACAGGGGGATTCACCCCTCCACTTT
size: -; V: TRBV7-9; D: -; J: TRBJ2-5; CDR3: CASSPGGASHF; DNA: TGTGCCAGCAGCCCTGGTGGGGCTTCGCACTTC
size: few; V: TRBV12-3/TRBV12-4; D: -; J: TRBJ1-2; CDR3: CASTQQNLGYTF; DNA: TGTGCCAGCACTCAACAAAATCTGGGCTACACCTTC
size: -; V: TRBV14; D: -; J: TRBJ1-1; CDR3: CASSQEGLFRTVNTEAFF; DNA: TGTGCCAGCAGCCAAGAAGGACTATTTAGGACGGTGAACACTGAAGCTTTCTTT
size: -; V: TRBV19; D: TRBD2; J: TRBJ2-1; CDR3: CASSPTGLRVRQFF; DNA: TGTGCCAGTAGTCCAACGGGACTACGGGTGAGGCAGTTCTTC
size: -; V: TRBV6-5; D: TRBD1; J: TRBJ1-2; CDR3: CASRTPGQGYSF; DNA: TGTGCCAGCAGGACTCCGGGACAGGGTTATTCCTTC